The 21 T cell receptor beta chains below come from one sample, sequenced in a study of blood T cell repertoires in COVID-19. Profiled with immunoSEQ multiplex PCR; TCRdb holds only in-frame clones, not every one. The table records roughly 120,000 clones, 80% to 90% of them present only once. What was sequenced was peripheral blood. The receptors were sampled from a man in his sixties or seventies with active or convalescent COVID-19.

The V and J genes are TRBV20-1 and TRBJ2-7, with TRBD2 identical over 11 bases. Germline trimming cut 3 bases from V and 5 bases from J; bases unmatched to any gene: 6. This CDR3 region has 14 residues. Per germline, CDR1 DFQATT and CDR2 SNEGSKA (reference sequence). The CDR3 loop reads CSASFSGRGHEQYF. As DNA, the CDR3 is TGCAGTGCTAGTTTTAGCGGGAGGGGGCACGAGCAGTACTTC.

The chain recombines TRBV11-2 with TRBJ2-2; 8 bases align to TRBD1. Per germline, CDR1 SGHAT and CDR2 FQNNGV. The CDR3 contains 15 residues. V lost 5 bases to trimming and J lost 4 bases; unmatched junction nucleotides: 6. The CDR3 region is CASSPQGASTGELFF. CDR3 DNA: TGTGCCAGCAGCCCCCAGGGGGCGAGCACCGGGGAGCTGTTTTTT.

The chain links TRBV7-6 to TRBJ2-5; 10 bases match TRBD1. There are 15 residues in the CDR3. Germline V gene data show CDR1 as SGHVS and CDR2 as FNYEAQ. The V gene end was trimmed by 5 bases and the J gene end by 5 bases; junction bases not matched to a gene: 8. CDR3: CASSLGTGEAETQYF. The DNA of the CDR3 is TGTGCCAGCAGCCTAGGGACAGGGGAGGCGGAGACCCAGTACTTC.

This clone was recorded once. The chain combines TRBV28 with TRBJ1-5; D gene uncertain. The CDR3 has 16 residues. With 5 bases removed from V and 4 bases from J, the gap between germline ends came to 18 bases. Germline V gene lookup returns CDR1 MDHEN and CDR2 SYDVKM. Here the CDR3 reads CASSGPGAGFNQPQHF. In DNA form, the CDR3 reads TGTGCCAGCAGTGGGCCAGGTGCGGGGTTTAATCAGCCCCAGCATTTT. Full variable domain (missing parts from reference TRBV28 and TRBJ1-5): DVKVTQSSRYLVKRTGEKVFLECVQDMDHENMFWYRQDPGLGLRLIYFSYDVKMKEKGDIPEGYSVSREKKERFSLILESASTNQTSMYLCASSGPGAGFNQPQHFGDGTRLSIL.

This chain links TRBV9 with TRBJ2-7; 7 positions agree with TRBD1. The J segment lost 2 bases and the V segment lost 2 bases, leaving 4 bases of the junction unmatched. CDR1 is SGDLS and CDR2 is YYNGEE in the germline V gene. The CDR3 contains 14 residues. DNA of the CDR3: TGTGCCAGCAGCGTGGGGGACAGAGCCTACGAGCAGTACTTC. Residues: CASSVGDRAYEQYF. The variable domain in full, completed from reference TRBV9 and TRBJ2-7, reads DSGVTQTPKHLITATGQRVTLRCSPRSGDLSVYWYQQSLDQGLQFLIQYYNGEERAKGNILERFSAQQFPDLHSELNLSSLELGDSALYFCASSVGDRAYEQYFGPGTRLTVT.

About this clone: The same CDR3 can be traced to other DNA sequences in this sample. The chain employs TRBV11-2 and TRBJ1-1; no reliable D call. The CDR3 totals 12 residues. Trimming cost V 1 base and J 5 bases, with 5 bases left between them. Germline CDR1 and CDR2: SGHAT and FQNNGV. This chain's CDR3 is CASSLAGTEAFF. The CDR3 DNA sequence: TGTGCCAGCAGCTTAGCGGGAACTGAAGCTTTCTTT.

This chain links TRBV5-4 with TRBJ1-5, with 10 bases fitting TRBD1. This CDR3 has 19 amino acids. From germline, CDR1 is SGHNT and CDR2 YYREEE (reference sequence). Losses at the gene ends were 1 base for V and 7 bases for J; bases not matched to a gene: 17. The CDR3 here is CASSLRSGTGVGSEQPQHF. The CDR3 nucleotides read TGTGCCAGCAGCTTGCGGTCGGGGACAGGGGTCGGCAGTGAGCAGCCCCAGCATTTT.

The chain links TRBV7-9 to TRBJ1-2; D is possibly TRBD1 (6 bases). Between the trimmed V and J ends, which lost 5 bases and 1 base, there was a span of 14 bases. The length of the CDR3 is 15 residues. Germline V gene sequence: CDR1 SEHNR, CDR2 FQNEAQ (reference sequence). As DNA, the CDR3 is TGTGCCAGCAGCCCAGAACAGGGTTATAACTATGGCTACACCTTC. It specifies CASSPEQGYNYGYTF.

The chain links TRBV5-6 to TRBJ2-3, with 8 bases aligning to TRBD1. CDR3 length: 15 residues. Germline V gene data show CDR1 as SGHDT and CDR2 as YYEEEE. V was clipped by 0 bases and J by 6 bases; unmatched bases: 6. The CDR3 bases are TGTGCCAGCAGCTTGGCGGCAGGGGGCGGGGATACGCAGTATTTT. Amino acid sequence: CASSLAAGGGDTQYF.

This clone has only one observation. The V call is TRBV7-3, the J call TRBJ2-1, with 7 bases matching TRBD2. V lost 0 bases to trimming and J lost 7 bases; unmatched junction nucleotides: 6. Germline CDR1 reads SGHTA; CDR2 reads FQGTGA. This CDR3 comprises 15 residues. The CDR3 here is CASSLTPASGNEQFF. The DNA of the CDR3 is TGTGCCAGCAGCTTAACCCCCGCTAGCGGTAATGAGCAGTTCTTC.

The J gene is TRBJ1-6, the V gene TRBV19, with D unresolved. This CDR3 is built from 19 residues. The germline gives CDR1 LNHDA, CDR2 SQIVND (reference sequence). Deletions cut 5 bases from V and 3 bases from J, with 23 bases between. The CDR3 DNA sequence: TGTGCCAGTAGTCGGAAGGCCCCTCCGGGGTCACACTATAATTCACCCCTCCACTTT. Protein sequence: CASSRKAPPGSHYNSPLHF.

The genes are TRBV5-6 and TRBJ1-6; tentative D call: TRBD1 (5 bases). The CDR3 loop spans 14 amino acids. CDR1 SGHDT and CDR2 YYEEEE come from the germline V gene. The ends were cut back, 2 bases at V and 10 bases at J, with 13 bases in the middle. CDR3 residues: CASSFRDYRSPLHF. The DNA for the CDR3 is TGTGCCAGCAGCTTCCGGGACTATAGATCACCCCTCCACTTT.

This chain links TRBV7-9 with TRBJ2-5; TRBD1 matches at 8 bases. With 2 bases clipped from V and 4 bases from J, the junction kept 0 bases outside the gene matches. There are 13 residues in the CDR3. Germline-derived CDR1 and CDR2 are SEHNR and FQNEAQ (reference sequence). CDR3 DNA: TGTGCCAGCAGCTTACAGGGGGCAGAGACCCAGTACTTC. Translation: CASSLQGAETQYF.

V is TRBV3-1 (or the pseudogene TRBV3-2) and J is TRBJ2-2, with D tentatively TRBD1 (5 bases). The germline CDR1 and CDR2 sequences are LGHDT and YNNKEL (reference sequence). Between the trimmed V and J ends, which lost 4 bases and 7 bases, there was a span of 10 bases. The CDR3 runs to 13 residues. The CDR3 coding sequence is TGTGCCAGCAGCCTAAAGGGGTTCGGGGAGCTGTTTTTT. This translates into CASSLKGFGELFF.

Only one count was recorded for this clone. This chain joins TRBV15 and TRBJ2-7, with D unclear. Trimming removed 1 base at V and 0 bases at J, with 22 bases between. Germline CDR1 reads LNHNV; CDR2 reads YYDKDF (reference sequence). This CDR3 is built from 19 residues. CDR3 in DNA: TGTGCCACCAGCAGAGGGCCCCAGGCAGGTAAAATCCTCTCCTACGAGCAGTACTTC. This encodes CATSRGPQAGKILSYEQYF.

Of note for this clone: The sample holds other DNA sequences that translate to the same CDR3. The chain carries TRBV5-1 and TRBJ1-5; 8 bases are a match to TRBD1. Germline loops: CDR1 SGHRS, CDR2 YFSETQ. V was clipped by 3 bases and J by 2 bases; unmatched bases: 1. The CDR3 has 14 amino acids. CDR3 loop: CASSSGQGNQPQHF. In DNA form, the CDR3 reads TGCGCCAGCAGCTCGGGACAGGGCAATCAGCCCCAGCATTTT.

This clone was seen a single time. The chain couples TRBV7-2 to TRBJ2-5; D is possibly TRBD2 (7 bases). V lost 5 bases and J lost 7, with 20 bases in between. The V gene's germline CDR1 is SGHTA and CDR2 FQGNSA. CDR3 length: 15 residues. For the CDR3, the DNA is TGTGCCAGCAGCCGGGGGGCTGCCGAGGGGGGGACCCAGTACTTC. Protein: CASSRGAAEGGTQYF.

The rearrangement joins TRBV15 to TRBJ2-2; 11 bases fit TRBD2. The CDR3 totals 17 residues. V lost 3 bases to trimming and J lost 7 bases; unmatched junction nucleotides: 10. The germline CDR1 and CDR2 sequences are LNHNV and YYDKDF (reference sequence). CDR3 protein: CATSSLAGGPRDGELFF. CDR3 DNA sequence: TGTGCCACCAGCAGCCTAGCGGGAGGTCCACGGGACGGGGAGCTGTTTTTT. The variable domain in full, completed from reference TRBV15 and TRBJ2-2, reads DAMVIQNPRYQVTQFGKPVTLSCSQTLNHNVMYWYQQKSSQAPKLLFHYYDKDFNNEADTPDNFQSRRPNTSFCFLDIRSPGLGDTAMYLCATSSLAGGPRDGELFFGEGSRLTVL.

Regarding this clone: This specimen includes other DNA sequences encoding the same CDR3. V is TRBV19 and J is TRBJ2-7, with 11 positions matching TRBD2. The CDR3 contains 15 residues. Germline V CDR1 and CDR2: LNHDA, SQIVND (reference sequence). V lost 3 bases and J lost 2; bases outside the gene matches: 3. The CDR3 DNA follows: TGTGCCAGTAGTATCGGGACTAGCGGAACCTACGAGCAGTACTTC. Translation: CASSIGTSGTYEQYF.

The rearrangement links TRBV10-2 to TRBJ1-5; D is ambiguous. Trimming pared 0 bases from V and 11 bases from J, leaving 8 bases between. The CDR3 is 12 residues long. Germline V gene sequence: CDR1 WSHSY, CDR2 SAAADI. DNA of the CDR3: TGCGCCAGCAGTGAGTCGGCCGAAGCCCAGCATTTT. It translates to CASSESAEAQHF.

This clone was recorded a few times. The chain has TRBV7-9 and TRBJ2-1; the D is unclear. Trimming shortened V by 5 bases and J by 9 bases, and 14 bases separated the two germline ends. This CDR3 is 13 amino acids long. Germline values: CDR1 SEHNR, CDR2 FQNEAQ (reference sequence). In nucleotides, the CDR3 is TGTGCCAGCAGCATTAGCCCTTCCGTTGAGCAGTTCTTC. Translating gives CASSISPSVEQFF.